This note documents a single T cell receptor beta chain sequence. Here immunoSEQ multiplex PCR was the method, and the copy in TCRdb shows in-frame clones only, minus some. The data hold fewer than 65,000 clones, with approximately 90% observed a single time. The data were taken from a study of PD-L1 blockade in urothelial cancer. V trimming: 0 bases; J trimming: 5 bases; junction bases outside the gene matches: 5. Germline CDR1 LGHNA, CDR2 YSLEER. The CDR3 consists of 15 residues. The time point is: pretreatment peripheral blood. The sample here was PBMCs, taken around atezolizumab (anti-PD-L1) treatment. The clonotype originates from a woman aged 55-69 years with urothelial cancer. The chain links TRBV4-3 to TRBJ2-7; 9 nucleotides line up with TRBD1. The CDR3 nucleotides are TGCGCCAGCAGCCAAGATTGGGACAGGGAAGACGAGCAGTACTTC. It translates to CASSQDWDREDEQYF.